This TCR beta chain originates from a study of CD8 T cells in Susac syndrome (dated by TCRdb to 2018 to 2020). General notes on the study: Whether CD8+ T cell activation and differentiation in Susac syndrome was antigen driven was tested using repertoire sequencing. The clonality of the CD8+ T cell repertoire was compared across approximately twelve healthy donors, around 14 Susac syndrome patients and around 16 multiple sclerosis patients.

Comment on this clonotype: Its target antigen remains unknown. No per-base quality is available; no much larger clone lies one base away.

RNA was extracted with the RNeasy kit and 0.5 to 1 ug was reverse transcribed using random hexamers. TCR beta CDR3 regions were amplified with the immunoSEQ multiplex PCR assay covering 54 Vbeta and 13 Jbeta segments. PCR amplification bias was corrected using a synthetic template baseline for primer optimization and computational correction. Per the original workflow: Reads were annotated to V, D and J genes per IMGT and analyzed with immunoSEQ Analyzer, keeping only productive sequences. To calculate clonality, Shannon entropy was normalized by log2 of the number of productive unique sequences and then subtracted from one. For each patient and control, public and private clones were evaluated among the 100 most prevalent clones. Clones were defined as Susac-specific if absent from the healthy and MS cohorts, from more than 900 published viral clones and from other ImmuneACCESS disease sequences. TCRdb's own reprocessing of the public reads used fastp at Q25 and MiXCR and kept productive beta chains. Identical CDR3 proteins give one entry, which carries the most common genes and DNA. Here the V and J calls rest on TCRdb's processing, not on the authors' analysis. The sample has approximately 140,000 distinct CDR3 sequences on record, 65% to 90% of them singletons. Of the sample, around 0.51% falls within the top ten clones.

High-throughput TCR beta sequencing profiled peripheral blood CD8+ and CD4+ T cells from healthy donors, Susac syndrome patients and multiple sclerosis patients. Multiple sclerosis controls were treatment-naive patients with stable or active relapsing-remitting disease fulfilling revised McDonald criteria. CD8+ TEMRA cells were enriched by FACS, while bulk CD8+ and CD4+ T cells were purified by magnetic negative isolation. Blood was drawn into EDTA tubes, processed within 24 hours, and PBMCs were isolated by density gradient centrifugation. PBMCs intended for TCR sequencing were frozen in liquid nitrogen and were later thawed in a 37 degrees C water bath. Purity of sorted or isolated CD4+, CD8+ and CD8+ TEMRA cells was at least 90%. V has 4 bases trimmed and J has 0 bases trimmed; junction bases matching no gene number 5. Inclusive of the bounding cysteine and phenylalanine, the CDR3 is 17 residues long. Only the CDR3 DNA is retained, 51 bases long and in frame from the first base. For CDR1 and CDR2, the germline V gene lists SGHRS and YFSETQ.

Results the study describes overall, beyond this receptor: The study acknowledged that relatively few individuals were included in the TCR sequencing and HLA analysis.

The chain was built from TRBV5-1 and TRBJ2-7, and TRBD2 aligns with 15 junction nucleotides. The origin of this receptor is a human donor with multiple sclerosis. The specimen was CD8+ T cells from PBMCs. This receptor has the CDR3 CASSPGLAGGLSYEQYF. The DNA sequence is given as TGCGCCAGCAGCCCGGGACTAGCGGGGGGCCTCTCCTACGAGCAGTACTTC.